The 7 T cell receptor beta chains reported below all come from one sample, sequenced in a study of spatial heterogeneity in lung cancer. TCRdb used MiXCR to reprocess the 5' RACE reads, holding one entry per CDR3 protein. The sample comprises about 52,000 distinct CDR3 sequences, roughly 7% of which are singletons, and less than 45% rests with the top ten. The time point: blood at routine non-recurrence follow-up after resection. The input material, whole RNA from tumor, nontumor lung or frozen PBMC, was sequenced unsorted. Material: PBMCs, obtained at follow-up. The receptors stem from a female donor with early-stage non-small cell lung cancer.

The rearrangement links TRBV27 to TRBJ2-1; tentatively, D is TRBD1 (8 bases). The CDR3 contains 16 residues. Germline V gene sequence: CDR1 MNHEY, CDR2 SMNVEV (reference sequence). V gave up 4 bases and J gave up 4 bases, with 17 bases separating them. CDR3 loop: CASSSYRGGAYNEQFF. For the CDR3, the DNA is TGTGCCAGCAGTTCTTACAGGGGGGGGGCATACAATGAGCAGTTCTTC.

This clonotype was seen at least ten times. This chain's CDR3 is CASSLAPDLAGLYF. The DNA for the CDR3 is TGCGCCAGCAGCTTGGCCCCGGACCTAGCGGGTCTATACTTC. This chain links TRBV5-1 with TRBJ2-4, with 8 bases lining up with TRBD2. This CDR3 contains 14 residues. Germline V lookup: CDR1 SGHRS, CDR2 YFSETQ. Losses at the gene ends were 0 bases for V and 16 bases for J; bases not matched to a gene: 12.

In its sample, this clonotype was seen many times. This chain uses TRBV6-5 with TRBJ2-1, with 13 bases matching TRBD2. Germline V gene data show CDR1 as MNHEY and CDR2 as SVGAGI. Trimming removed 0 bases from V and 9 bases from J; junction bases left unmatched: 5. The CDR3 consists of 16 residues. CDR3 sequence reads: CASSYSTSGGRVEQFF. Here the CDR3 DNA reads TGTGCCAGCAGTTACTCGACTAGCGGGGGGAGGGTTGAGCAGTTCTTC.

This rearrangement joins TRBV7-9 to TRBJ2-5; no definite D call. V lost 5 bases and J lost 2, with 3 bases in between. Germline V gene sequence: CDR1 SEHNR, CDR2 FQNEAQ (reference sequence). The CDR3 spans 11 residues. The CDR3 is CASSGQETQYF. CDR3 coding DNA: TGTGCCAGCAGCGGTCAAGAGACCCAGTACTTC.

This clonotype was seen a handful of times. The CDR3 region is CASRFITTGGTEAFF. In nucleotides, the CDR3 is TGTGCCAGCAGATTCATTACAACAGGGGGCACTGAAGCTTTCTTT. The J gene is TRBJ1-1, the V gene TRBV6-5; TRBD1 matches 8 bases. Germline CDR1 and CDR2: MNHEY and SVGAGI. J was trimmed by 4 bases and V by 6 bases; bases with no gene match: 10. The CDR3 is 15 amino acids.

This rearrangement joins TRBV6-5 to TRBJ1-1, with D hard to call. The CDR3 is made up of 13 amino acids. Looked up from germline, CDR1 is MNHEY and CDR2 is SVGAGI. V lost 7 bases, J lost 10 bases, and 19 bases lay in between. CDR3: CASTPRTGKGAFF. The CDR3 region has the DNA TGTGCCAGCACCCCCCGGACGGGCAAGGGAGCTTTCTTT.

This clonotype was seen at least ten times. The chain employs TRBV9 and TRBJ1-2; D call uncertain. The germline CDR1 and CDR2 sequences are SGDLS and YYNGEE. V was cut by 0 bases and J by 5 bases, with 11 bases left in between. The CDR3 runs to 14 residues. The CDR3 region has the DNA TGTGCCAGCAGCGTAGATAGAACAGTTTATGGCTACACCTTC. Translation: CASSVDRTVYGYTF.